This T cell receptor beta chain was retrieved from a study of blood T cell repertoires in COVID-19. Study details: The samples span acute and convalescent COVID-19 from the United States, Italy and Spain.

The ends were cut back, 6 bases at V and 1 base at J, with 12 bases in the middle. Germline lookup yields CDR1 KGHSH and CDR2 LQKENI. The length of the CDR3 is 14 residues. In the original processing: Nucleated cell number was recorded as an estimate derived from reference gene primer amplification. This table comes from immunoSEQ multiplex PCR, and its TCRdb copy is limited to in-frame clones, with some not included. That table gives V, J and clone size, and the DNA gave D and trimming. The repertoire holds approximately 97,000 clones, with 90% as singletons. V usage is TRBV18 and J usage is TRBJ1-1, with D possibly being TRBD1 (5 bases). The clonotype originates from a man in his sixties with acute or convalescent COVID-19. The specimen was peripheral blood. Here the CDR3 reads CASSLQQENTEAFF. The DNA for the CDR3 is TGTGCCAGCTCGCTTCAACAGGAGAACACTGAAGCTTTCTTT. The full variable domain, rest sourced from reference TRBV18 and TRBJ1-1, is NAGVMQNPRHLVRRRGQEARLRCSPMKGHSHVYWYRQLPEEGLKFMVYLQKENIIDESGMPKERFSAEFPKEGPSILRIQQVVRGDSAAYFCASSLQQENTEAFFGQGTRLTVV.